This TCR beta chain originates from a study of blood T cell repertoires in COVID-19. About the research overall: The study drew acute and convalescent COVID-19 samples from the United States, Italy and Spain.

Sequencing used immunoSEQ multiplex PCR; TCRdb keeps in-frame clones, though not all of them. The repertoire holds a few hundred thousand clones, with more than 70% as singletons. The sequenced material came from peripheral blood. This TCR was sampled from a woman in her late teens or twenties with acute or convalescent COVID-19.

CDR3 sequence reads: CASSVDGFGWGEGGGEDTQYF. The CDR3, as DNA: TGTGCCAGCAGCGTAGATGGTTTTGGGTGGGGCGAAGGAGGCGGGGAAGATACGCAGTATTTT. The chain links TRBV9 to TRBJ2-3; weak D call: TRBD2 (6 bases). This CDR3 has 21 residues. V was cut by 0 bases and J by 5 bases, with 31 bases left in between. Germline values: CDR1 SGDLS, CDR2 YYNGEE. Full variable domain (outside the CDR3, taken from reference TRBV9 and TRBJ2-3): DSGVTQTPKHLITATGQRVTLRCSPRSGDLSVYWYQQSLDQGLQFLIQYYNGEERAKGNILERFSAQQFPDLHSELNLSSLELGDSALYFCASSVDGFGWGEGGGEDTQYFGPGTRLTVL.